These T cell receptor beta chains were read from a single sample in a study of blood T cell repertoires in COVID-19. Sequencing was performed with immunoSEQ multiplex PCR; in TCRdb, only in-frame clones are kept and a portion is missing. In the table there are some 390,000 clones, roughly 91% of which are singletons. Material for sequencing was PBMCs or T cells enriched from blood (not recorded which). These receptors were collected from a woman in her 30s who had recovered from COVID-19. The CDR3 runs from the conserved cysteine through the conserved F or W. A D gene is named only where the DNA matches it firmly. Size tells how often a clone was seen (once, few, many) or the class of an expanded clone, and some rows leave it out.

clone_size	cdr3_length	j_call	v_call	d_call	cdr3_nt	cdr3_aa
.	16	TRBJ2-1	TRBV7-6	TRBD1	TGTGCCAGCAGCAACTCACAGGGGGCCGGCTACAATGAGCAGTTCTTC	CASSNSQGAGYNEQFF
.	14	TRBJ2-7	TRBV27	TRBD1	TGTGCCAGCAGTCCTCAGGGACAGCTCAATGAGCAGTACTTC	CASSPQGQLNEQYF
.	16	TRBJ2-1	TRBV4-2	TRBD2	TGTGCCAGCAGCCAAGTCGGGGAGGGCCCCTACAATGAGCAGTTCTTC	CASSQVGEGPYNEQFF
.	14	TRBJ1-1	TRBV14	TRBD1	TGTGCCAGCAGCGAGACAGGGATTGTCACTGAAGCTTTCTTT	CASSETGIVTEAFF
.	14	TRBJ2-1	TRBV7-3	.	TGTGCCAGCAGCTCGTCCGGGACTGGCAATGAGCAGTTCTTC	CASSSSGTGNEQFF
.	14	TRBJ1-2	TRBV18	.	TGTGCCAGCTCACCAGGGGCAGGAGGGTATGGCTACACCTTC	CASSPGAGGYGYTF
.	14	TRBJ1-1	TRBV5-4	.	TGTGCCAGCAGCTTCGGGGAAATGGTCACTGAAGCTTTCTTT	CASSFGEMVTEAFF
.	16	TRBJ2-5	TRBV10-3	TRBD2	TGTGCCATCAGTGAGAAGCAACTAGCGGGAGTTGAGACCCAGTACTTC	CAISEKQLAGVETQYF
.	14	TRBJ2-3	TRBV6-5	TRBD2	TGTGCCAGCACCTCTGGGACTAGCGCAGATACGCAGTATTTT	CASTSGTSADTQYF
.	13	TRBJ2-1	TRBV29-1	TRBD2	TGCAGCGTTGTGGGACTAGCGGGCAATGAGCAGTTCTTC	CSVVGLAGNEQFF
.	15	TRBJ1-1	TRBV4-2	.	TGTGCCAGCAGCCATGGGGCAGGACTGAACACTGAAGCTTTCTTT	CASSHGAGLNTEAFF
.	15	TRBJ1-6	TRBV18	.	TGTGCCAGCTCACCCGAAGGCAGTTATAGCTCACCCCTCCACTTT	CASSPEGSYSSPLHF
.	16	TRBJ2-7	TRBV5-6	.	TGTGCCAGCAGCCGTTGGGTGGGGCAGGCCCAGTACGAGCAGTACTTC	CASSRWVGQAQYEQYF
.	14	TRBJ1-2	TRBV19	TRBD1	TGTGCCAGTAGTACCCGACAGGGATTCTATGGCTACACCTTC	CASSTRQGFYGYTF
.	13	TRBJ2-3	TRBV6-5	TRBD1	TGTGCCAGCCAGACAGGGAGCACAGATACGCAGTATTTT	CASQTGSTDTQYF
once	15	TRBJ1-4	TRBV5-8	.	TGTGCCAGCAGCGCACCAAGGCGGGTTATCGAAAAACTGTTTTTT	CASSAPRRVIEKLFF
.	12	TRBJ2-2	TRBV12-3/TRBV12-4	.	TGTGCCAGCAGTTTAGAGCGCGGGGAGCTGTTTTTT	CASSLERGELFF
.	16	TRBJ2-1	TRBV19	.	TGTGCCAGTAGTATAGTGGCTAGCCGGTGGTACAATGAGCAGTTCTTC	CASSIVASRWYNEQFF
.	17	TRBJ2-1	TRBV18	TRBD2	TGTGCCAGCTCACCAAGGGCTAGCGGGGGGTCCTACAATGAGCAGTTCTTC	CASSPRASGGSYNEQFF
once	13	TRBJ1-1	TRBV19	.	TGTGCCAGCCAAAGTGGGGGGGGCACTGAAGCTTTCTTT	CASQSGGGTEAFF
.	10	TRBJ1-1	TRBV2	.	TGTGCCAGCGGACAGAATGAAGCTTTCTTT	CASGQNEAFF
.	14	TRBJ2-7	TRBV11-2	.	TGTGCCAGCAGCTCCCGACTAGTGACCTACGAGCAGTACTTC	CASSSRLVTYEQYF
.	15	TRBJ2-3	TRBV5-1	TRBD2	TGCGCCAGCAGCTTGGGACTAGCGGGAGGAGATACGCAGTATTTT	CASSLGLAGGDTQYF
.	18	TRBJ1-5	TRBV12-5	.	TGTGCTAGTGGTTTGGTATCTCCCAGGATCGGCGGCAATCAGCCCCAGCATTTT	CASGLVSPRIGGNQPQHF
.	17	TRBJ1-4	TRBV28	.	TGTGCCAGCAGAGGGACACTAAACCATGCAACTAATGAAAAACTGTTTTTT	CASRGTLNHATNEKLFF
.	11	TRBJ2-1	TRBV12-3/TRBV12-4	.	TGTGCCAGCAGTCCCGGAGGTGAGCAGTTCTTC	CASSPGGEQFF
.	13	TRBJ1-2	TRBV6-2/TRBV6-3	.	TGTGCCAGCAGCCGAACGGGGAGCTATGGCTACACCTTC	CASSRTGSYGYTF
once	16	TRBJ1-2	TRBV5-4	TRBD1	TGTGCCGGCAGGGACAGGGGAGCCCTCGCGACGGTTGGCTACACCTTC	CAGRDRGALATVGYTF
.	14	TRBJ2-5	TRBV5-4	.	TGTGCCAGCAGCCCGGAGCCGTACCAAGAGACCCAGTACTTC	CASSPEPYQETQYF
.	14	TRBJ2-2	TRBV5-4	.	TGTGCCAGCAGCAAGACAGCGAACACCGGGGAGCTGTTTTTT	CASSKTANTGELFF
.	15	TRBJ2-1	TRBV5-1	TRBD2	TGCGCCAGCAGCTTACCGGGACTAGCGGGGGGCGAGCAGTTCTTC	CASSLPGLAGGEQFF
once	15	TRBJ1-2	TRBV25-1	TRBD1	TGTGCCAGCAGTGAAAACGCCGGGACAGGTATTGGCTACACCTTC	CASSENAGTGIGYTF
.	11	TRBJ2-7	TRBV20-1	.	TGCAGTGCAGAACACAGATACGAGCAGTACTTC	CSAEHRYEQYF
.	14	TRBJ2-7	TRBV28	.	TGTGCCAGCAGTTTAGGGGGCAATTTGTGGGAGCAGTACTTC	CASSLGGNLWEQYF
.	16	TRBJ1-1	TRBV9	.	TGTGCCAGCAGCGTAGGGACGGGGATCGGTTCCAATGAAGCTTTCTTT	CASSVGTGIGSNEAFF
.	14	TRBJ1-2	TRBV15	.	TGTGCCACCAGCAGAGGGGACATGAACTATGGCTACACCTTC	CATSRGDMNYGYTF
.	14	TRBJ1-2	TRBV6-2/TRBV6-3	.	TGTGCCAGCAGTTATATCGAAGGACGCGGGCTGGGCACCTTC	CASSYIEGRGLGTF
.	15	TRBJ2-1	TRBV14	TRBD2	TGTGCCAGCAGCCTGCCGGGACTAGCGAGGTATGAGCAGTTCTTC	CASSLPGLARYEQFF
.	21	TRBJ2-1	TRBV18	.	TGTGCCAGCTCACCACTGAGGTCGCCGGCAGGGGCCGCGGGCTCCTACAATGAGCAGTTCTTC	CASSPLRSPAGAAGSYNEQFF